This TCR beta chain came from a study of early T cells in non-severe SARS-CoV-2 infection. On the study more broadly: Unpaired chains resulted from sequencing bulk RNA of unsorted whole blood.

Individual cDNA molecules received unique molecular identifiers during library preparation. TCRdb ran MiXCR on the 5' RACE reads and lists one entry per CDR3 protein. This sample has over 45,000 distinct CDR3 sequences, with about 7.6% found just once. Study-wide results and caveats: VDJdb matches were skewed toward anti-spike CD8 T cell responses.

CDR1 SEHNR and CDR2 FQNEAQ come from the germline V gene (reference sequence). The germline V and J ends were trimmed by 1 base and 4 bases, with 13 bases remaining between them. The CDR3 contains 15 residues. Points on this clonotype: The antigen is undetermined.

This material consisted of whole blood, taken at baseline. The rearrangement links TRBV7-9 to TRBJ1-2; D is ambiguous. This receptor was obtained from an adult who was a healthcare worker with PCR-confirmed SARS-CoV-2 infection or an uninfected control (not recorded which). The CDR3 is CASSLESGRTYGYTF. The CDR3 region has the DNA TGTGCCAGCAGCTTAGAGTCCGGGAGAACCTATGGCTACACCTTC.